This T cell receptor (beta chain) was obtained from a study of metastatic and nonmetastatic thyroid tumors (dated by TCRdb to the early 2020s). Regarding the complete study: Repertoires from peripheral blood and from tumor or nodule tissue samples of malignant and benign thyroid patients were compared.

The paper's findings and limits, for the study overall: In both blood and tumor samples, malignant tumors were reported to have significantly higher TCR beta diversity than benign nodules.

No treatment had been received by any patient before thyroid surgery. Using T-cell receptor beta sequencing, the researchers looked back retrospectively at clinical samples from patients, gathered between about 2011 and 2019. About this clone itself: Its recognized antigen is unknown. Per-base qualities were not stored, and no clone one base away is much larger.

Deletion took 1 base off V and 4 bases off J, with a span of 6 bases between the germline ends. CDR1 SGHAT and CDR2 FQNNGV were looked up in the germline V gene. Its CDR3 holds 13 amino acids, cysteine through phenylalanine. Here the CDR3 DNA is all that survives: 39 bases in frame from base 1. The library was made by PCR. These reads were obtained on an Illumina HiSeq 4000. High-throughput sequencing was used to profile the CDR3 region of the TCR beta-chain in every patient. Per the authors' processing: The researchers built a classifier to tell apart papillary thyroid cancer patients with distant metastasis, based on CDR3 differences among clinicopathological groups. Repertoire diversity was assessed with the Shannon index, and tumor-blood repertoire similarity with the Morisita-Horn index. TCRdb cleaned the public reads at Q25 with fastp, built clones with MiXCR and kept in-frame beta chains. For this entry, the V and J calls and clone size follow TCRdb and not the study's own pipeline. The sample contains about 16,000 clones, approximately 32% of them found a single time. The ten largest make up approximately 7% of the sample.

Sequencing was performed on tumor tissue. The rearranged chain carries TRBV11-2 and TRBJ2-3, with no confident D gene call. This sequence was found in a female donor with papillary thyroid cancer or a benign thyroid nodule (not recorded which). Some clones in this sample may be carry-over from other donors' samples. The nucleotide sequence reads TGTGCCAGCAGCTTAGCGTCCCCAGATACGCAGTATTTT. The translation is CASSLASPDTQYF.